This TCR beta chain was found in a study of Graves' ophthalmopathy and Graves' hyperthyroidism. TCR beta CDR3 amplification used RNA transcripts. The library came from an HTBI-primed first-round RT-PCR and a second-round multiplex PCR. TCRdb re-analysed the multiplex PCR reads in MiXCR, keeping a single row per CDR3 protein. The repertoire holds about 48,000 distinct CDR3 sequences, with around 48% as singletons. This clonotype appeared many times. Germline V gene sequence: CDR1 SGHRS, CDR2 YFSETQ. Trimming shortened V by 4 bases and J by 4 bases, and 17 bases separated the two germline ends. CDR3 length: 15 amino acids.

The sequence came from an adult man with Graves' ophthalmopathy. The source material was peripheral blood. This chain links TRBV5-1 with TRBJ1-2; tentative D call: TRBD1 (5 bases). The chain's CDR3 is CASSETGGATYGYTF. As DNA, the CDR3 is TGCGCCAGCAGCGAAACAGGAGGGGCGACCTATGGCTACACCTTC.